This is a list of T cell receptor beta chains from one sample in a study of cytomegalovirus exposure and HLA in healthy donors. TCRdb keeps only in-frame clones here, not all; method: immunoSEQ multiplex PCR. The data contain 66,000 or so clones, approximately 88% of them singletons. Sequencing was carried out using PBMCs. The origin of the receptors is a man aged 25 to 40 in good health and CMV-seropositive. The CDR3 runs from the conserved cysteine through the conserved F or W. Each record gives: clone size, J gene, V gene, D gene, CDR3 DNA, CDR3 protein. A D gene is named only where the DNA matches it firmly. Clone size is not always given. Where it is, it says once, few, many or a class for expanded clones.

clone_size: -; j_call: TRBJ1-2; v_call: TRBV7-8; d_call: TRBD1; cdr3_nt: TGTGCCAGCAGCTTAAGCGTGACAGGGGGCCCTGGCTACACCTTC; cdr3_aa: CASSLSVTGGPGYTF
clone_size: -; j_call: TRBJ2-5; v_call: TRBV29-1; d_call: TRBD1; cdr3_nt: TGCAGCGTTATCCGGACAGGCAGGGAGACCCAGTACTTC; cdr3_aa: CSVIRTGRETQYF
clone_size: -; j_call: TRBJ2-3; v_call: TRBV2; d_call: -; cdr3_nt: TGTGCCAGCAGTGAAGACTACCGAGACACAGATACGCAGTATTTT; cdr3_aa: CASSEDYRDTDTQYF
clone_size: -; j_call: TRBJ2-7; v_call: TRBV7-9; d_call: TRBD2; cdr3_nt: TGTGCCAGCAGCAGCGCGACTAGCGGCCCTACCTACGAGCAGTACTTC; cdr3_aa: CASSSATSGPTYEQYF
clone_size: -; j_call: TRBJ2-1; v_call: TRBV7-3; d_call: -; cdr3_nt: TGTGCCAGCAGCTTAACCAGGGGGGCATACAATGAGCAGTTCTTC; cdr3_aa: CASSLTRGAYNEQFF
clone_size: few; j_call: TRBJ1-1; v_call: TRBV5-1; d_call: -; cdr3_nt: TGCGCCAGCAGCACTGGCGGGGGGACTGAAGCTTTCTTT; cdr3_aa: CASSTGGGTEAFF
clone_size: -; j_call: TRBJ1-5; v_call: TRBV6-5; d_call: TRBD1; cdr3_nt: TGTGCCAGCACTGGACAGGGCAACCAGCCCCAGCATTTT; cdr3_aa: CASTGQGNQPQHF
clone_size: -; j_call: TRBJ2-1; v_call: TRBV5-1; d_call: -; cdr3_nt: TGCGCCAGCAGCTTGCGGGTGGGACACGACAATGAGCAGTTCTTC; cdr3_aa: CASSLRVGHDNEQFF
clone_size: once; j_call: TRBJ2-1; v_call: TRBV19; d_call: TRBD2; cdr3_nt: TGTGCCAGTACGGTAGCGGGGTACAATGAGCAGTTCTTC; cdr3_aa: CASTVAGYNEQFF
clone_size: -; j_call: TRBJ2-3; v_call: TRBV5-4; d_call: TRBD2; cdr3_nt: TGTGCCAGCAGCTTGGTTAGCGGGAGTGGGACAGATACGCAGTATTTT; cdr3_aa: CASSLVSGSGTDTQYF
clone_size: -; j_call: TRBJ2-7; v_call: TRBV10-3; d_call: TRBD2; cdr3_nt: TGTGCCATCAGTGAAACCGGGACTAGCGTCTTCTACGAGCAGTACTTC; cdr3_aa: CAISETGTSVFYEQYF
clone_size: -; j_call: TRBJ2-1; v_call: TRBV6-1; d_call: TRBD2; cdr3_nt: TGTGCCAGCAGTGGGGCGGGAGTTCCCTACAATGAGCAGTTCTTC; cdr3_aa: CASSGAGVPYNEQFF
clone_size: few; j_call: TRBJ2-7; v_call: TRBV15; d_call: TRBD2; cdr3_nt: TGTGCCACCGGAGCCGGCGGGAGTGTGTACGAGCAGTACTTC; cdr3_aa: CATGAGGSVYEQYF
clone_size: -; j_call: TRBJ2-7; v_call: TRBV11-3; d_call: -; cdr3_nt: TGTGCCAGCAGCGCCCGGGAGCTCTCCTACGAGCAGTACTTC; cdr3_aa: CASSARELSYEQYF
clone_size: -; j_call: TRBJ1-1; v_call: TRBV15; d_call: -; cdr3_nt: TGTGCCACCAGCAGAGATCCGGGTGGCACTGAAGCTTTCTTT; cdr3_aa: CATSRDPGGTEAFF
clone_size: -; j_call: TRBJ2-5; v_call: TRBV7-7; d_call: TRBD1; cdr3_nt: TGTGCTAGCAGCTCGACAGGGGGAGAGACCCAGTACTTC; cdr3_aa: CASSSTGGETQYF
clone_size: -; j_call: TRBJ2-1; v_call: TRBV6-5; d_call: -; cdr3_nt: TGTGCCAGCAGTTACGGGGCAGGGTCCTACAATGAGCAGTTCTTC; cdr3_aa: CASSYGAGSYNEQFF
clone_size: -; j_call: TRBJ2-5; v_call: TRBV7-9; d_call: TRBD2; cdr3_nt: TGTGCCAGCAGCTTTGGAGCGGGAGCCCTCCAAGAGACCCAGTACTTC; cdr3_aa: CASSFGAGALQETQYF
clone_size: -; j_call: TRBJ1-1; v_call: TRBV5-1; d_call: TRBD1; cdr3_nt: TGCGCCAGCAGCTTGAAAGGGGGCGGTACTGAAGCTTTCTTT; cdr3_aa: CASSLKGGGTEAFF
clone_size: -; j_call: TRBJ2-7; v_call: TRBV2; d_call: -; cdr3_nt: TGTGCCAGCAGTGAAGAAGCGCATCCTACCTACGAGCAGTACTTC; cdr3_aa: CASSEEAHPTYEQYF
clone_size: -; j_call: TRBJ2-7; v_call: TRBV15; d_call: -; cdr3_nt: TGTGCCACCAGCAGGGGAGAGTTATCCTACGAGCAGTACTTC; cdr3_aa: CATSRGELSYEQYF
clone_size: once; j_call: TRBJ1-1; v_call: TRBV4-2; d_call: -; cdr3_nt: TGTGCCAGCAGCCAAGATCACAGGGCCCCTGAAGCTTTCTTT; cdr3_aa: CASSQDHRAPEAFF
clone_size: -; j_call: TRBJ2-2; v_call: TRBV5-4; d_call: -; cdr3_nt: TGTGCCAGCAGCTCCCCTAGGAACGGCACCGGGGAGCTGTTTTTT; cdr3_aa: CASSSPRNGTGELFF
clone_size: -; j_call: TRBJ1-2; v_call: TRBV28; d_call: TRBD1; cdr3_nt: TGTGCCAGCAGTCCGATCGGACAGGGGTCTAACTATGGCTACACCTTC; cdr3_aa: CASSPIGQGSNYGYTF
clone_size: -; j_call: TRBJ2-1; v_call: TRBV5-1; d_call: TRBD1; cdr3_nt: TGCGCCAGCAGCGCAGGGACAGGGGGGAATGAGCAGTTCTTC; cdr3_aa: CASSAGTGGNEQFF
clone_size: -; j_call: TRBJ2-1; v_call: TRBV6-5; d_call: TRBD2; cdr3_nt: TGTGCCAGCAGGATACGGGGACTATCGGGCAATGAGCAGTTCTTC; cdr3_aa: CASRIRGLSGNEQFF
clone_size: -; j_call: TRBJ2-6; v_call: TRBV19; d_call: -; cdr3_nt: TGTGCCAGTAGTATAGAGTCCCCACTAAAAAATTCTGGGGCCAACGTCCTGACTTTC; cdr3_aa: CASSIESPLKNSGANVLTF
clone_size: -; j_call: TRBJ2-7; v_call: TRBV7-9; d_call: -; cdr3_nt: TGTGCCAGCAGATCCCAGGGCTCTAATATTTACGAGCAGTACTTC; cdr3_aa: CASRSQGSNIYEQYF
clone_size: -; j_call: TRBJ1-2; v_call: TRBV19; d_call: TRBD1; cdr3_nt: TGTGCCAGTACCCGTACAGGGGCCCTTTTCTATGGCTACACCTTC; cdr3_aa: CASTRTGALFYGYTF
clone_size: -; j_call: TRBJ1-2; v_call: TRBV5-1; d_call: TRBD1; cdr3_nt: TGCGCCAGCAGCCCACGGACAGGGGCGGGAAATGGCTACACCTTC; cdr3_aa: CASSPRTGAGNGYTF
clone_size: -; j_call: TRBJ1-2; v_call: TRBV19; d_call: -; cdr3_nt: TGTGCCAGTAGTATCTTTCTTCAGGGAAGCTATGGCTACACCTTC; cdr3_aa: CASSIFLQGSYGYTF
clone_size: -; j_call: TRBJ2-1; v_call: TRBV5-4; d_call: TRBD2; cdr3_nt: TGTGCCAGCAGCCCCTTGACTAGCGGGATTAGGTACAATGAGCAGTTCTTC; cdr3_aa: CASSPLTSGIRYNEQFF
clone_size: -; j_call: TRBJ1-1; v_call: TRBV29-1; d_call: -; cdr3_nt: TGCAGCGTCGTCTATGAGGGCACCCGTGGGACTGAAGCTTTCTTT; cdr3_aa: CSVVYEGTRGTEAFF
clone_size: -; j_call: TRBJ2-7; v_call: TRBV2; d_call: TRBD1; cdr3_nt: TGTGCCAGCAGTCCCGAACGGACAGGGGACCGTGAGCAGTACTTC; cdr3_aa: CASSPERTGDREQYF
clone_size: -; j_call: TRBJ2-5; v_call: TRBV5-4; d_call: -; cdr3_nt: TGTGCCAGCAGCTTGAGGGCGGGGTTGGGGACCCAGTACTTC; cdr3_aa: CASSLRAGLGTQYF
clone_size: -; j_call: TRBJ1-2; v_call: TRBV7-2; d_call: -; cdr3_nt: TGTGCCAGCAGCCAGGGACTTGCTAACTATGGCTACACCTTC; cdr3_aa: CASSQGLANYGYTF
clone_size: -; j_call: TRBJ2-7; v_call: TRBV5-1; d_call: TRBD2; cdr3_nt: TGCGCCAGCAGTCGGACTAGCGGGGGCTACTACGAGCAGTACTTC; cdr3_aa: CASSRTSGGYYEQYF
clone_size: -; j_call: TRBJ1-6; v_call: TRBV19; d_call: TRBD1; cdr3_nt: TGTGCCAGTAGATCCTATGACAGGGGGCATAATTCACCCCTCCACTTT; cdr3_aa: CASRSYDRGHNSPLHF
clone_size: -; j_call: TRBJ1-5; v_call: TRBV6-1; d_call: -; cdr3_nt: TGTGCCAGCAGACCATTGGACAGCCGCAATCAGCCCCAGCATTTT; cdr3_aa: CASRPLDSRNQPQHF
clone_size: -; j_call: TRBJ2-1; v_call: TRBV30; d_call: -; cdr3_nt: TGTGCCTGGAGTGTAGGAAGGGACACCTTGTTCTTC; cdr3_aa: CAWSVGRDTLFF
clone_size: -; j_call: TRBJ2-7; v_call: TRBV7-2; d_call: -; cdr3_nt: TGTGCCAGCAGCCCACGTGCGGGTGGGACCTACGAGCAGTACTTC; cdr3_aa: CASSPRAGGTYEQYF
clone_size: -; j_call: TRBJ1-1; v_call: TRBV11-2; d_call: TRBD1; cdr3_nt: TGTGCCAGCAGCTCGACAGGGGAAGGGAACACTGAAGCTTTCTTT; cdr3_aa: CASSSTGEGNTEAFF
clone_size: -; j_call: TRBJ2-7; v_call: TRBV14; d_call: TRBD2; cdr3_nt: TGTGCCAGCAGCAACTACGGGAGGACTGGGGACGAGCAGTACTTC; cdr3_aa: CASSNYGRTGDEQYF
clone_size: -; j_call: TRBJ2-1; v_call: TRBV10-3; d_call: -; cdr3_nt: TGTGCCATCAGTGAGACGGGTGGTGTATACAATGAGCAGTTCTTC; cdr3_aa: CAISETGGVYNEQFF
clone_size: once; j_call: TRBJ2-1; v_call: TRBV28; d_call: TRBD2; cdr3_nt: TGTGCCAGCAGTCGGGGGACTAGCAATGAGCAGTTCTTC; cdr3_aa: CASSRGTSNEQFF
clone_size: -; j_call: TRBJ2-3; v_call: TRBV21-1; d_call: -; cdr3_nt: TGTGCCAGTTTCAGCGGGACCGTCACAGATACGCAGTATTTT; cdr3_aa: CASFSGTVTDTQYF
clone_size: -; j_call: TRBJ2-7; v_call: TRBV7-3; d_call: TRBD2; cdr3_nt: TGTGCCAGCAGCCCGCTAGCGGGGAGCTCCTACGAGCAGTACTTC; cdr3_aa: CASSPLAGSSYEQYF
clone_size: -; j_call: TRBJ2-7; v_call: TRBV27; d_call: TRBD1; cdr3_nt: TGTGCCAGCAGCGCCGGGACAGGGGCCTACGAGCAGTACTTC; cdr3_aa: CASSAGTGAYEQYF
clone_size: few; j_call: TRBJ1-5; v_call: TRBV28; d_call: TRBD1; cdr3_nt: TGTGCCAGCAATTCACAGGGGGCGCAGAATCAGCCCCAGCATTTT; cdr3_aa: CASNSQGAQNQPQHF
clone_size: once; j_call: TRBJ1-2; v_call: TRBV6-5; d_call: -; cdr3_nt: TGTGCCAGCAGTGTGACAGTAACTAACTATGGCTACACCTTC; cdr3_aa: CASSVTVTNYGYTF
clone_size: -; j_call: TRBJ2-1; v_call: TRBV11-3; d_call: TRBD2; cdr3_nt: TGTGCCAGCAGGGATAGCGGGCCGTACAATGAGCAGTTCTTC; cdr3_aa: CASRDSGPYNEQFF
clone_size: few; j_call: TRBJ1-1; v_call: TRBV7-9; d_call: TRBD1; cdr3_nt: TGTGCCAGCAGCTTCCCAGGGGGTGAAGCTTTCTTT; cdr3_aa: CASSFPGGEAFF
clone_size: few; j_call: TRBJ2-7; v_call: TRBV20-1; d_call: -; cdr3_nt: TGCAGTGCTAGCAAGGGGTACGAGCAGTACTTC; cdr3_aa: CSASKGYEQYF